The next 27 T cell receptor beta chains were all read from a single sample in a study of cytomegalovirus exposure and HLA in healthy donors. A multiplex PCR was run with 60 Vbeta primers and 13 Jbeta primers. Libraries were prepared by immunoSEQ multiplex PCR; TCRdb keeps only in-frame clonotypes and omits some of them. The table has about 180,000 clones, 70% to 85% seen once. Sequencing used PBMCs. These receptors were taken from a human donor in good health.

The chain joins TRBV14 to TRBJ2-7; 7 bases fit TRBD1. Trimming cost V 4 bases and J 5 bases; bases outside gene matches: 8. In germline, CDR1 is SGHDN, CDR2 FVKESK. This CDR3 spans 14 amino acids. The CDR3 nucleotides are TGTGCCAGCAGCCCCGACAGGGTCGTCGACGAGCAGTACTTC. It is translated as CASSPDRVVDEQYF.

The chain links TRBV7-2 to TRBJ2-7; D is possibly TRBD2 (6 bases). The CDR3 runs 15 residues. Germline CDR1 reads SGHTA; CDR2 reads FQGNSA. Trimming took off 1 base at V and 6 bases at J, with 16 bases between the two ends. The CDR3 here is CASSLGRLGGIEQYF. CDR3 nucleotides: TGTGCCAGCAGCTTAGGTCGTCTCGGGGGTATCGAGCAGTACTTC. Full variable domain (outside the CDR3, taken from reference TRBV7-2 and TRBJ2-7): GAGVSQSPSNKVTEKGKDVELRCDPISGHTALYWYRQSLGQGLEFLIYFQGNSAPDKSGLPSDRFSAERTGGSVSTLTIQRTQQEDSAVYLCASSLGRLGGIEQYFGPGTRLTVT.

The J gene is TRBJ1-2, the V gene TRBV30, with no clear D. Germline assignment: CDR1 GTSNPN and CDR2 SVGIG (reference sequence). The CDR3 totals 14 residues. Trimming pared 1 base from V and 8 bases from J, leaving 17 bases between. The CDR3 coding sequence is TGTGCCTGGAGTGGGGCCCTAACTGAGGGCGGCTACACCTTC. Amino acid sequence: CAWSGALTEGGYTF. Variable domain in full (rest from reference TRBV30 and TRBJ1-2): SQTIHQWPATLVQPVGSPLSLECTVEGTSNPNLYWYRQAAGRGLQLLFYSVGIGQISSEVPQNLSASRPQDRQFILSSKKLLLSDSGFYLCAWSGALTEGGYTFGSGTRLTVV.

The chain uses TRBV5-6 and TRBJ2-7; 8 positions agree with TRBD1. The junction had 12 bases not matched to a gene; V was cut back by 4 bases and J by 0 bases. The CDR3 extends over 17 amino acids. Per germline, CDR1 SGHDT and CDR2 YYEEEE. As DNA, the CDR3 is TGTGCCAGCAGCCAGGACAGGGCCCTTTCCGTCTCCTACGAGCAGTACTTC. Protein product: CASSQDRALSVSYEQYF.

The CDR3 loop reads CASSYSKDRRSYF. DNA of the CDR3: TGTGCCAGCAGTTACTCGAAGGACAGGCGGTCGTACTTC. The genes are TRBV6-6 and TRBJ2-7; 7 nucleotides line up with TRBD1. CDR1 and CDR2 from the germline V gene are MNHNY and SVGAGI (reference sequence). The CDR3 contains 13 residues. The V and J ends lost 0 bases and 12 bases, in that order; junction bases with no gene match: 8.

This clone was detected only a few times. This chain joins TRBV6-6 and TRBJ2-5; a possible D gene is TRBD1 (5 bases). CDR3 length: 14 amino acids. Germline loops: CDR1 MNHNY, CDR2 SVGAGI (reference sequence). V was pared by 0 bases and J by 5 bases, with 10 bases between. The CDR3 region is CASSYSKGRETQYF. The CDR3 DNA sequence: TGTGCCAGCAGTTACTCGAAGGGGCGGGAGACCCAGTACTTC.

The rearrangement uses TRBV11-2 and TRBJ2-7; the match to TRBD2 covers 7 bases. Per the germline V gene, CDR1 is SGHAT and CDR2 is FQNNGV. This CDR3 contains 16 residues. Trimming removed 1 base from V and 5 bases from J; junction bases left unmatched: 11. DNA of the CDR3: TGTGCCAGCAGCTTAGGTGGGGCGGGGGTCCCTGACGAGCAGTACTTC. Translating gives CASSLGGAGVPDEQYF.

Here the CDR3 reads CASSMTGGGNQPQHF. The CDR3 DNA sequence: TGTGCCAGTAGTATGACAGGGGGCGGGAATCAGCCCCAGCATTTT. The rearrangement joins TRBV19 to TRBJ1-5; 10 nucleotides line up with TRBD1. With V trimmed by 3 bases and J by 4 bases, 3 bases remained unmatched. This CDR3 has 15 amino acids. From germline, CDR1 is LNHDA and CDR2 SQIVND (reference sequence).

This clone has just one count. The genes are TRBV10-3 and TRBJ2-2; D is uncertain. The CDR3 extends over 12 amino acids. Deletions cut 3 bases from V and 6 bases from J, with 5 bases between. Germline V gene lookup returns CDR1 ENHRY and CDR2 SYGVKD. As DNA, the CDR3 is TGTGCCATCAGTGATGCGGCCGGGGAGCTGTTTTTT. Residues: CAISDAAGELFF.

This chain uses TRBV27 with TRBJ1-2; D possibly corresponds to TRBD1 (6 bases). V lost 2 bases, J lost 2 bases, and 6 bases lay in between. The CDR3 runs to 13 residues. Germline-derived CDR1 and CDR2 are MNHEY and SMNVEV (reference sequence). As DNA, the CDR3 is TGTGCCAGCAGTTTAGGACAGAACTATGGCTACACCTTC. It yields the protein CASSLGQNYGYTF.

CDR3 amino acids: CASSELQGFANEQFF. CDR3 coding DNA: TGTGCCAGCAGTGAGTTACAGGGGTTTGCCAATGAGCAGTTCTTC. This chain connects TRBV25-1 to TRBJ2-1; TRBD1 matches at 7 bases. Trimming cost V 3 bases and J 6 bases; bases outside gene matches: 8. The CDR3 is made up of 15 amino acids. Germline lookup yields CDR1 MGHDK and CDR2 SYGVNS.

This chain links TRBV6-5 with TRBJ2-5; tentative D call: TRBD2 (6 bases). Germline loops: CDR1 MNHEY, CDR2 SVGAGI. Trimming cost V 5 bases and J 5 bases, with 9 bases left between them. This CDR3 region has 12 residues. The CDR3 spells CASSRRGETQYF. The CDR3, as DNA: TGTGCCAGCAGTCGTCGGGGGGAGACCCAGTACTTC.

This chain joins TRBV18 and TRBJ2-5, with TRBD2 matching over 9 bases. This CDR3 is built from 15 residues. Trimming took 6 bases from V and 1 from J; bases not matched to a gene: 6. Germline lookup yields CDR1 KGHSH and CDR2 LQKENI. CDR3 in amino acids: CASSASGGIQETQYF. The DNA for the CDR3 is TGTGCCAGCTCGGCAAGCGGGGGGATCCAAGAGACCCAGTACTTC.

This clone is a singleton in its sample. The chain employs TRBV12-5 and TRBJ1-3, with no clear D. Germline V gene data show CDR1 as LGHNT and CDR2 as FRNRAP. The CDR3 has 18 residues. V was clipped by 0 bases and J by 0 bases, with 15 bases between them. The CDR3, as DNA: TGTGCTAGTGGTTTGGTTTACCAGAACGCCAACTCTGGAAACACCATATATTTT. Protein: CASGLVYQNANSGNTIYF. The whole variable domain, filled in from reference TRBV12-5 and TRBJ1-3, reads DARVTQTPRHKVTEMGQEVTMRCQPILGHNTVFWYRQTMMQGLELLAYFRNRAPLDDSGMPKDRFSAEMPDATLATLKIQPSEPRDSAVYFCASGLVYQNANSGNTIYFGEGSWLTVV.

Regarding this clone: Being one base from a much bigger clone, this may be a read error. V gene TRBV4-2 combines with J gene TRBJ2-1; no clear D. V gave up 1 base and J gave up 0 bases, with 16 bases separating them. Per the germline V gene, CDR1 is LGHNA and CDR2 is YNFKEQ. CDR3 length equals 18 residues. CDR3 coding DNA: TGTGCCAGCAGCCAAGGGCCCCGGGTAGCCTCCTCCTACAATGAGCAGTTCTTC. Protein: CASSQGPRVASSYNEQFF.

The CDR3 coding sequence is TGTGCCAGCAGCTCCTGGACAGGGGAAGAAAGAGCTTTCTTT. It specifies CASSSWTGEERAFF. The rearrangement links TRBV7-8 to TRBJ1-1; 9 bases align to TRBD1. With V trimmed by 4 bases and J by 10 bases, 10 bases remained unmatched. Looked up from germline, CDR1 is SGHVS and CDR2 is FQNEAQ. The CDR3 spans 14 residues.

The V call is TRBV29-1, the J call TRBJ2-5, with 7 bases that match TRBD1. V shed 7 bases and J 2 bases; nucleotides not matched to a gene: 7. In germline, CDR1 is SQVTM, CDR2 ANQGSEA. The CDR3 length is 13 residues. The CDR3 nucleotides read TGCAGCGCTAACAGGGGTCTACAAGAGACCCAGTACTTC. Protein: CSANRGLQETQYF. The entire variable domain, with the rest obtained from reference TRBV29-1 and TRBJ2-5, is as follows: SAVISQKPSRDICQRGTSLTIQCQVDSQVTMMFWYRQQPGQSLTLIATANQGSEATYESGFVIDKFPISRPNLTFSTLTVSNMSPEDSSIYLCSANRGLQETQYFGPGTRLLVL.

CDR3 sequence: CASKGQDYGYTF. The CDR3 nucleotides are TGTGCCAGCAAGGGACAGGACTATGGCTACACCTTC. The J gene is TRBJ1-2, the V gene TRBV2, with 8 bases matching TRBD1. The CDR3 runs to 12 residues. Looked up from germline, CDR1 is SNHLY and CDR2 is FYNNEI. Losses at the gene ends were 7 bases for V and 3 bases for J; bases not matched to a gene: 1. The full variable domain, in which reference TRBV2 and TRBJ1-2 provide the parts outside the CDR3, is EPEVTQTPSHQVTQMGQEVILRCVPISNHLYFYWYRQILGQKVEFLVSFYNNEISEKSEIFDDQFSVERPDGSNFTLKIRSTKLEDSAMYFCASKGQDYGYTFGSGTRLTVV.

J is TRBJ1-1 and V is TRBV19; possible D gene TRBD1, 5 bases. The CDR3 runs to 14 residues. From germline, CDR1 is LNHDA and CDR2 SQIVND (reference sequence). The ends were cut back, 3 bases at V and 0 bases at J, with 8 bases in the middle. This CDR3 is CASSMRGMNTEAFF. In DNA form, the CDR3 reads TGTGCCAGTAGTATGCGGGGGATGAACACTGAAGCTTTCTTT.

The chain has TRBV27 and TRBJ2-7, with 7 bases fitting TRBD2. V lost 2 bases and J lost 2; bases outside the gene matches: 6. The CDR3 sequence is 15 residues long. Germline V gene lookup returns CDR1 MNHEY and CDR2 SMNVEV (reference sequence). Written as DNA, the CDR3 is TGTGCCAGCAGTTTAAGCGGGAAGGGGACCTACGAGCAGTACTTC. Translation: CASSLSGKGTYEQYF.

The rearrangement uses TRBV10-2 and TRBJ2-5; unclear D gene. Germline CDR1 reads WSHSY; CDR2 reads SAAADI. The CDR3 is 14 amino acids. With 2 bases removed from V and 0 bases from J, the gap between germline ends came to 7 bases. The CDR3 DNA reads as TGCGCCAGCAGTGAGACGACATACCAAGAGACCCAGTACTTC. Its translation: CASSETTYQETQYF.

The chain links TRBV6-5 to TRBJ1-5, with a weak D call TRBD1 (5 bases). The germline V gene has CDR1 MNHEY and CDR2 SVGAGI. V was pared by 2 bases and J by 6 bases, with 11 bases between. This CDR3 has 14 residues. The CDR3 DNA is TGTGCCAGCAGTTACAGCCGGGGGGGTCAGCCCCAGCATTTT. This codes for CASSYSRGGQPQHF.

The chain couples TRBV30 to TRBJ2-7, with 8 bases aligning to TRBD1. The CDR3 length is 13 residues. The germline CDR1 and CDR2 sequences are GTSNPN and SVGIG (reference sequence). The junction had 3 bases not matched to a gene; V was cut back by 2 bases and J by 3 bases. CDR3 coding DNA: TGTGCCTGGAGTCCCGACAGGGGCTACGAGCAGTACTTC. This translates into CAWSPDRGYEQYF.

This clone has just one count. The chain employs TRBV6-1 and TRBJ1-2; D possibly corresponds to TRBD1 (5 bases). The CDR3 covers 14 residues. The germline V gene encodes CDR1 MNHNS and CDR2 SASEGT. V was cut by 3 bases and J by 2 bases, with 10 bases left in between. CDR3 nucleotides: TGTGCCAGCAGTGACCGGAGGGGCAACTATGGCTACACCTTC. Amino acid sequence: CASSDRRGNYGYTF.

The chain links TRBV9 to TRBJ1-2; 8 positions agree with TRBD1. V gave up 5 bases and J gave up 3 bases; unmatched junction bases: 3. The germline CDR1 and CDR2 sequences are SGDLS and YYNGEE. This CDR3 is built from 13 residues. Here the CDR3 DNA reads TGTGCCAGCAGGTTACAGGGGGACTATGGCTACACCTTC. Its protein product is CASRLQGDYGYTF.

This chain joins TRBV18 and TRBJ1-2, with 7 bases fitting TRBD1. Germline assignment: CDR1 KGHSH and CDR2 LQKENI. This CDR3 comprises 13 residues. Trimming cost V 2 bases and J 6 bases; bases outside gene matches: 3. The DNA of the CDR3 is TGTGCCAGCTCACCAATGGACAGGAATGGCTACACCTTC. Translation: CASSPMDRNGYTF.

The chain's CDR3 is CSVAPGQDLFF. DNA of the CDR3: TGCAGCGTTGCCCCGGGACAGGACCTTTTCTTT. The J gene is TRBJ1-1, the V gene TRBV29-1; 8 bases are a match to TRBD1. Germline assignment: CDR1 SQVTM and CDR2 ANQGSEA. There are 11 residues in the CDR3. The ends lost 4 bases at V and 13 bases at J; junction bases unmatched: 8.